These 13 T cell receptor beta chains were sequenced from one sample in a study of beta chain features in type 1 diabetes. Investigators reverse transcribed all isolated RNA, so they sequenced expressed TCRB transcripts. Using immunoSEQ multiplex PCR, the repertoire was profiled, and TCRdb retains in-frame clones only, with some absent. The sample holds hundreds of thousands of clones, around a sixth seen once. The material sequenced was naive CD4+ T cells from blood. These receptors were taken from a woman aged 18 to 35 in good health.

This clone was counted a few times. The chain combines TRBV2 with TRBJ2-1; possibly TRBD2 for D (6 bases). Deletions cut 6 bases from V and 0 bases from J, with 21 bases between. Germline V gene data show CDR1 as SNHLY and CDR2 as FYNNEI. This CDR3 has 18 residues. CDR3 bases: TGTGCCAGCAGACTAGCCATGGCTGACAAGAGCTCCTACAATGAGCAGTTCTTC. Translation: CASRLAMADKSSYNEQFF.

Worth noting for this clone: The sample holds other DNA sequences that translate to the same CDR3. The V call is TRBV7-3, the J call TRBJ1-1; 7 bases agree with TRBD1. This CDR3 is built from 14 residues. The V segment lost 4 bases and the J segment 1 base; nucleotides outside the gene matches: 3. Germline V gene sequence: CDR1 SGHTA, CDR2 FQGTGA. CDR3 in amino acids: CASSSSGGNTEAFF. CDR3 DNA sequence: TGTGCCAGCAGCTCCTCAGGGGGGAACACTGAAGCTTTCTTT.

The J gene is TRBJ2-1, the V gene TRBV4-2; 7 positions match TRBD2. The CDR3 runs 18 residues. V lost 1 base, J lost 5 bases, and 14 bases stayed unmatched. Germline CDR1 LGHNA, CDR2 YNFKEQ. Written as DNA, the CDR3 is TGTGCCAGCAGCCAAGTCGCTAGCGGAGAGGGAGGGAACAATGAGCAGTTCTTC. Translation gives CASSQVASGEGGNNEQFF.

This clone has only a few counts. This chain uses TRBV7-9 with TRBJ2-3, with D uncertain. The CDR3 is 14 amino acids. V was pared by 5 bases and J by 2 bases, with 11 bases between. Germline V gives CDR1 SEHNR, CDR2 FQNEAQ (reference sequence). This CDR3 reads CASSPYGTTDTQYF. CDR3 in DNA: TGTGCCAGCAGCCCCTATGGAACCACAGATACGCAGTATTTT.

The chain has TRBV29-1 and TRBJ2-5, with TRBD2 as a possible D gene (6 bases). The V end was cut by 2 bases, the J end by 4 bases, with 11 bases between. Germline V gene data show CDR1 as SQVTM and CDR2 as ANQGSEA. The CDR3 sequence is 13 residues long. DNA for the CDR3: TGCAGCGTTGAACCGGGAGCTCTAGAGACCCAGTACTTC. Encoded protein: CSVEPGALETQYF. The entire variable domain, with the rest obtained from reference TRBV29-1 and TRBJ2-5, is as follows: SAVISQKPSRDICQRGTSLTIQCQVDSQVTMMFWYRQQPGQSLTLIATANQGSEATYESGFVIDKFPISRPNLTFSTLTVSNMSPEDSSIYLCSVEPGALETQYFGPGTRLLVL.

This clone has only a few counts. The chain employs TRBV11-3 and TRBJ2-1; tentative D call: TRBD2 (6 bases). The V end was cut by 4 bases, the J end by 0 bases, with 10 bases between. The CDR3 is 15 amino acids. Germline-derived CDR1 and CDR2 are SGHNT and YENEEA. The CDR3, as DNA: TGTGCCAGCAGCTACGACGGGAGCTCCTACAATGAGCAGTTCTTC. Its translation: CASSYDGSSYNEQFF.

J is TRBJ2-7 and V is TRBV9; TRBD1 might be the D (6 bases). Germline-derived CDR1 and CDR2 are SGDLS and YYNGEE. The CDR3 is made up of 15 amino acids. Trimming removed 2 bases from V and 0 bases from J, with 12 bases in between. The DNA for the CDR3 is TGTGCCAGCAGCGTGACAGGAGCCAGCTCCTACGAGCAGTACTTC. This codes for CASSVTGASSYEQYF.

The chain is built from TRBV13 and TRBJ2-7; D possibly corresponds to TRBD2 (6 bases). This CDR3 has 13 amino acids. Germline CDR1 reads PRHDT; CDR2 reads FYEKMQ (reference sequence). V was pared by 5 bases and J by 7 bases, with 15 bases between. This CDR3 is CASSHPRRGEQYF. CDR3 nucleotide sequence: TGTGCCAGCAGCCACCCGCGGAGGGGTGAGCAGTACTTC.

The chain links TRBV5-1 to TRBJ2-2; TRBD1 might be the D (6 bases). V was trimmed by 8 bases and J by 7 bases, leaving 21 bases between them. The V gene's germline CDR1 is SGHRS and CDR2 YFSETQ. The CDR3 loop spans 15 amino acids. The CDR3 region has the DNA TGCGCCAGTGCCCTGAGACAGGAGAGAGACGGGGAGCTGTTTTTT. It specifies CASALRQERDGELFF.

The chain carries TRBV6-5 and TRBJ1-4; the D gene is possibly TRBD1 (5 bases). V lost 2 bases, J lost 7 bases, and 14 bases lay in between. CDR3 length: 15 residues. CDR1 is MNHEY and CDR2 is SVGAGI in the germline V gene. This chain's CDR3 is CASSYQGVGPEKLFF. For the CDR3, the DNA is TGTGCCAGCAGTTACCAGGGAGTAGGACCTGAAAAACTGTTTTTT.

There are a few counts of this clone. This chain links TRBV7-9 with TRBJ1-2; 8 bases line up with TRBD1. The germline V gene has CDR1 SEHNR and CDR2 FQNEAQ (reference sequence). V gave up 4 bases and J gave up 2 bases; unmatched junction bases: 3. The CDR3 is 14 amino acids. This CDR3 reads CASSSGQGNYGYTF. As DNA, the CDR3 is TGTGCCAGCAGCTCCGGACAGGGCAACTATGGCTACACCTTC. Looking up the rest from reference TRBV7-9 and TRBJ1-2 gives the full variable domain: DTGVSQNPRHKITKRGQNVTFRCDPISEHNRLYWYRQTLGQGPEFLTYFQNEAQLEKSRLLSDRFSAERPKGSFSTLEIQRTEQGDSAMYLCASSSGQGNYGYTFGSGTRLTVV.

This clone was counted between two and nine times. CDR3 region: CASSLGGVGSYEQYF. The CDR3 DNA sequence: TGTGCCAGCAGCTTAGGAGGGGTCGGGAGCTACGAGCAGTACTTC. The chain combines TRBV11-1 with TRBJ2-7; perhaps TRBD2 as D (6 bases). Trimming left V 1 base short and J 3 bases short, with 13 bases between. This CDR3 comprises 15 residues. Germline CDR1 SGHAT, CDR2 FQDESV (reference sequence).

A few counts support this clone. The V gene is TRBV5-1, the J gene TRBJ2-2; 9 bases align to TRBD2. J lost 5 bases, V lost 6 bases, and 5 bases had no gene match. This CDR3 is built from 14 residues. In germline, CDR1 is SGHRS, CDR2 YFSETQ. Written as DNA, the CDR3 is TGCGCCAGCAAGGCGGGAGGGCCTACCGGGGAGCTGTTTTTT. Protein product: CASKAGGPTGELFF.